This entry features one T cell receptor beta chain sequence. Antigen: not known. This sample was taken from a study of shared clonotypes between healthy human individuals. Overall study context: Each donor's CD4 naive and CD4 memory cells filled three plates apiece, CD8 naive two, and CD8 memory one. Study findings and constraints: Estimated richness values were generally larger in naive subsets than in memory subsets. Having only a few donors restricted how much genetic and exposure-history diversity was captured.

The CDR3 is made up of 16 amino acids. Trimming took 1 base from V and 9 from J, leaving 21 bases between them. CDR1 LGHNA and CDR2 YSLEER come from the germline V gene. Memory CD4+ cells were the fraction left after CD45RA+ naive selection. Sequenced by immunoSEQ multiplex PCR; TCRdb stores in-frame clones only, minus some. The repertoire has more than 2 million clones, approximately 94% of them found once; the top ten carry 0.1% to 0.15%. The receptor was derived from a man aged 18 to 29 in good health. The chain links TRBV4-3 to TRBJ1-2; D unresolved. Specimen: naive CD4+ T cells sorted from blood. The sample's subset: CD45RA+ positively selected. The CDR3 DNA reads TGCGCCAGCAGCCAAGTTGGGATTCGGGCCCGCGTAAGCTACACCTTC. This encodes CASSQVGIRARVSYTF.